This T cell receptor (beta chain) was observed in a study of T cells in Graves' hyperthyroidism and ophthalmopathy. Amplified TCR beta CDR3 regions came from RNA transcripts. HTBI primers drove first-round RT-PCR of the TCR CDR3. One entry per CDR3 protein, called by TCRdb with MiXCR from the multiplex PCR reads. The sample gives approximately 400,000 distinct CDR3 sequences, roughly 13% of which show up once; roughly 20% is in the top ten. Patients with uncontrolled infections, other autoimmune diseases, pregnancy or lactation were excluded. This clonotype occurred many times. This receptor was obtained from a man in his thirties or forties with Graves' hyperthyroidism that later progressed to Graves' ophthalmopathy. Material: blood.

The chain's CDR3 is CATSLADSYGYTF. CDR3 DNA sequence: TGTGCCACCAGCCTGGCCGACAGCTATGGCTACACCTTC. V and J are TRBV24-1 and TRBJ1-2; possibly TRBD1 for D (5 bases). The CDR3 is 13 amino acids. Germline V gene lookup returns CDR1 KGHDR and CDR2 SFDVKD. V lost 7 bases and J lost 4, with 12 bases in between.